Listed below are T cell receptor beta chains from one sample, sequenced in a study of blood T cell repertoires in COVID-19. The data were produced by immunoSEQ multiplex PCR, yet TCRdb's version contains in-frame clones alone and is incomplete. Of approximately 250,000 clones in the sample, around four fifths were seen once. Source material: peripheral blood. The receptor set was obtained from a man aged 60-69 years who had recovered from COVID-19. The CDR3 runs from the conserved cysteine through the conserved F or W. The order of the fields is V gene, J gene, CDR3 protein.

TRBV2,TRBJ2-3,CASSGLSGRAGADTQYF
TRBV11-2,TRBJ2-3,CASSLTSGSPDTQYF
TRBV19,TRBJ2-1,CASSDRVVDEQFF
TRBV6-5,TRBJ2-7,CASSRDRDVNEQYF
TRBV7-6,TRBJ1-3,CASSPSTGIASGNTIYF
TRBV11-3,TRBJ2-3,CASSPGLERVTDTQYF
TRBV6-1,TRBJ2-7,CASSEADWTDYEQYF
TRBV3-1/TRBV3-2,TRBJ2-3,CASSPPAGGPGTQYF
TRBV6-2/TRBV6-3,TRBJ1-5,CASSYSMGRGVGQPQHF
TRBV4-2,TRBJ2-1,CASSQEGQGWDEQFF